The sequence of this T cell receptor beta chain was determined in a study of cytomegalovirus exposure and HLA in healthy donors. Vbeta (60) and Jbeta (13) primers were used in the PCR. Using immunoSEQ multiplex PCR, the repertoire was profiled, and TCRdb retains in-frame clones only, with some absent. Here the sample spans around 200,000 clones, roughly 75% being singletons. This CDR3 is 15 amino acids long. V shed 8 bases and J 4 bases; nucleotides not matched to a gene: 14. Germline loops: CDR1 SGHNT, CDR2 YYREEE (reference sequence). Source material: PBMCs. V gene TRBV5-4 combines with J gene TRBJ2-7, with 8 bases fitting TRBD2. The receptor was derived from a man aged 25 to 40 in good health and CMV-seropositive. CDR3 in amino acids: CASAPQSGSGYEQYF. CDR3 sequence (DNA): TGTGCCAGTGCCCCCCAGAGCGGGAGTGGTTACGAGCAGTACTTC. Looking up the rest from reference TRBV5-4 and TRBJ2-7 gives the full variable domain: ETGVTQSPTHLIKTRGQQVTLRCSSQSGHNTVSWYQQALGQGPQFIFQYYREEENGRGNFPPRFSGLQFPNYSSELNVNALELDDSALYLCASAPQSGSGYEQYFGPGTRLTVT.